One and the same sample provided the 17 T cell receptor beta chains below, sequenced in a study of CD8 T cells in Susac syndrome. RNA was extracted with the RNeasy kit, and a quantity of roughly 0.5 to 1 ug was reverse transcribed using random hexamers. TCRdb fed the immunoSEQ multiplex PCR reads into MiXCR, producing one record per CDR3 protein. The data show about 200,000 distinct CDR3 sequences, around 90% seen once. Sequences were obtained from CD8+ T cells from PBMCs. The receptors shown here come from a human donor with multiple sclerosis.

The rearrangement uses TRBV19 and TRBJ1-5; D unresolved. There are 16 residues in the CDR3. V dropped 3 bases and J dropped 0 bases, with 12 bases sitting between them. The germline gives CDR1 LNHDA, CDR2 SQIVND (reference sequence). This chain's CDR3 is CASSIWADDSNQPQHF. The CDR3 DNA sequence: TGTGCCAGTAGTATTTGGGCCGATGATAGCAATCAGCCCCAGCATTTT.

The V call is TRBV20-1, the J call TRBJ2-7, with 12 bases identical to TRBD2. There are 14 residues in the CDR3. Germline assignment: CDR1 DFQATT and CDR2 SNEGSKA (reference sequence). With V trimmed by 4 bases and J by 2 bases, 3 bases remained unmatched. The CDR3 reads CSAKGLAGTYEQYF. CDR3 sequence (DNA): TGCAGTGCTAAAGGACTAGCGGGGACCTACGAGCAGTACTTC.

CDR3 sequence: CASRSGLSSSYNEQFF. The CDR3 DNA reads TGTGCCAGCAGGTCGGGACTTTCGAGCTCCTACAATGAGCAGTTCTTC. J is TRBJ2-1 and V is TRBV11-3; a weak D match, TRBD2 (6 bases). V lost 6 bases and J lost 0, with 15 bases in between. Germline V gives CDR1 SGHNT, CDR2 YENEEA. The CDR3 spans 16 residues. Combining the CDR3 with reference TRBV11-3 and TRBJ2-1 gives the whole variable domain EAGVVQSPRYKIIEKKQPVAFWCNPISGHNTLYWYLQNLGQGPELLIRYENEEAVDDSQLPKDRFSAERLKGVDSTLKIQPAELGDSAVYLCASRSGLSSSYNEQFFGPGTRLTVL.

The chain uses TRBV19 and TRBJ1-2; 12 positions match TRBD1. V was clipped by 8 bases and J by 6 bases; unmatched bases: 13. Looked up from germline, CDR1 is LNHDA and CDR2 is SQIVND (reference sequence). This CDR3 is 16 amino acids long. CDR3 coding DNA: TGTGCCAGTGGAGTATATGGGACAGGGGGCGCAGATGGCTACACCTTC. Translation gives CASGVYGTGGADGYTF.

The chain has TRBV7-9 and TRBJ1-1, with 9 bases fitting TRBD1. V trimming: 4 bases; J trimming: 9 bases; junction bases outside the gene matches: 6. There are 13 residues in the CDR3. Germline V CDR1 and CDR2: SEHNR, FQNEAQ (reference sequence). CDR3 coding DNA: TGTGCCAGCAGCTGGACAGGGGAAGGGCAAGCTTTCTTT. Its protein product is CASSWTGEGQAFF.

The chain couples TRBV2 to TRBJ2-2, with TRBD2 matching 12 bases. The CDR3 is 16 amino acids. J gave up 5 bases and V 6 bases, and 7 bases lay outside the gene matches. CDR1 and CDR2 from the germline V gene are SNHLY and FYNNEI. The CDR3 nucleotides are TGTGCCAGCAGGGCTCCTAGCGGGGGGGGGACCGGGGAGCTGTTTTTT. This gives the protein CASRAPSGGGTGELFF.

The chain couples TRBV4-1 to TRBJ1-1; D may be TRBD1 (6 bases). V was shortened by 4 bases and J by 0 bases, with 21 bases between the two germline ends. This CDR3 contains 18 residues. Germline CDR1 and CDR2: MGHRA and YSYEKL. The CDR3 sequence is CASSPSLPQGMMNTEAFF. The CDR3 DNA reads TGCGCCAGCAGCCCCTCCTTACCACAGGGTATGATGAACACTGAAGCTTTCTTT.

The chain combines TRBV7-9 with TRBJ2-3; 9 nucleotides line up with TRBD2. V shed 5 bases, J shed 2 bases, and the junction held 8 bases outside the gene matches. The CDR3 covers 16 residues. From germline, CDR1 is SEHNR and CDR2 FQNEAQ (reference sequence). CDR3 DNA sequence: TGTGCCAGCAGCGTCTTAGCGGGGGCTACCACAGATACGCAGTATTTT. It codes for CASSVLAGATTDTQYF.

The chain's CDR3 is CASSMVGTGSYEQFF. In nucleotides, the CDR3 is TGTGCCAGTAGTATGGTGGGGACAGGGAGTTATGAGCAGTTCTTC. This chain links TRBV19 with TRBJ2-1, with 9 bases lining up with TRBD1. Germline CDR1 and CDR2: LNHDA and SQIVND (reference sequence). V dropped 3 bases and J dropped 8; count of bases not matched to a gene: 8. The CDR3 contains 15 residues.

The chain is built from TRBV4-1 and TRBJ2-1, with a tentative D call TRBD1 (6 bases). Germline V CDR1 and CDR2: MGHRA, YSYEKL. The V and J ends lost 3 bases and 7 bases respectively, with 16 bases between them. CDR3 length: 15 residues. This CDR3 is CASSHQPTGLNEQFF. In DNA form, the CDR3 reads TGCGCCAGCAGCCACCAACCGACAGGACTGAATGAGCAGTTCTTC.

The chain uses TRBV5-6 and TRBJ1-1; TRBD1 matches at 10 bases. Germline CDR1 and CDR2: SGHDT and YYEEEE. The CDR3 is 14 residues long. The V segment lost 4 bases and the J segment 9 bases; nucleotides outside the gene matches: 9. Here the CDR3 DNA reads TGTGCCAGCAGCGCCGGGACAGGGGTTGTACAAGCTTTCTTT. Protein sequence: CASSAGTGVVQAFF. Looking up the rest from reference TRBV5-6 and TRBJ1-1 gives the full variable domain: DAGVTQSPTHLIKTRGQQVTLRCSPKSGHDTVSWYQQALGQGPQFIFQYYEEEERQRGNFPDRFSGHQFPNYSSELNVNALLLGDSALYLCASSAGTGVVQAFFGQGTRLTVV.

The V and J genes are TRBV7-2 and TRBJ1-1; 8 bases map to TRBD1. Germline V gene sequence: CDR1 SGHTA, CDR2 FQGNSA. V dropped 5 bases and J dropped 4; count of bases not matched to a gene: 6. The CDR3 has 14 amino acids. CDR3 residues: CASSPWTGPTEAFF. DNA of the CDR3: TGTGCCAGCAGCCCTTGGACAGGGCCCACTGAAGCTTTCTTT.

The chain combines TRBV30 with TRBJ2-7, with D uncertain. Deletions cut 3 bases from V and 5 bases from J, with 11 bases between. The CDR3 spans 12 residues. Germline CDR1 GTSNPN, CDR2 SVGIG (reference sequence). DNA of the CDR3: TGTGCCTGGAGGATGGGCGGCCACGAGCAGTACTTC. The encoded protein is CAWRMGGHEQYF.

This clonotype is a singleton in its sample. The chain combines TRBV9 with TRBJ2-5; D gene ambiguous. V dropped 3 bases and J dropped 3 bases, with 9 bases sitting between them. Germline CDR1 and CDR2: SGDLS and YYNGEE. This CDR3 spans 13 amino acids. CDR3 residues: CASSDSKKETQYF. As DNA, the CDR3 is TGTGCCAGCAGCGACTCAAAGAAAGAGACCCAGTACTTC.

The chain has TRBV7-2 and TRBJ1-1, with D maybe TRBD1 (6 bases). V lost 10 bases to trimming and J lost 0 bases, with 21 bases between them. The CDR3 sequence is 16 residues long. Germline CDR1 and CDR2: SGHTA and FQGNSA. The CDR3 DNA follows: TGTGCCATCCATCTCGTGTGGGGGGGGCTGAACACTGAAGCTTTCTTT. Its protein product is CAIHLVWGGLNTEAFF.

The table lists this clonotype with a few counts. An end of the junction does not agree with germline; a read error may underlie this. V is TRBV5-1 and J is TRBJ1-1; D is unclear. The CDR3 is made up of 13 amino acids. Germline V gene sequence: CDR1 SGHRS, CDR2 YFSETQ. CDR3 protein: CASSLASGTEAFF. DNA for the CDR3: TGTGCCAGCAGCTTAGCGTCGGGCACTGAAGCTTTCTTT.

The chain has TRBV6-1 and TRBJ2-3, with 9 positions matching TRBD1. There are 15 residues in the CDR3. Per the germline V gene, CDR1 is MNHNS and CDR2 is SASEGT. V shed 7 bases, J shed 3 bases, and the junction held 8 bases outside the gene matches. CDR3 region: CASTPGDRETDTQYF. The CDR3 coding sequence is TGTGCCAGCACTCCGGGGGACAGGGAGACAGATACGCAGTATTTT.